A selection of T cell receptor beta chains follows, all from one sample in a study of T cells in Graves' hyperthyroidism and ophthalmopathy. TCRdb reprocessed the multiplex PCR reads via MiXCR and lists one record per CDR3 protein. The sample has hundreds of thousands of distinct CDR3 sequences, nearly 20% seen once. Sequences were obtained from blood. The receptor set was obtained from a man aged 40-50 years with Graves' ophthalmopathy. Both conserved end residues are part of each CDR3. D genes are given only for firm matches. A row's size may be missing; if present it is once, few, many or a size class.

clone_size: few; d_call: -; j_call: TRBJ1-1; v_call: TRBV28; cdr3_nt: TGTGCCAGCACCGCTCACCGGACGGTTGAAGCTTTCTTT; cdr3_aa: CASTAHRTVEAFF
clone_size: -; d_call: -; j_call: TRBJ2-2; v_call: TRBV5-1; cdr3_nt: TGCGCCAGCAGCTTGTTGGGACGGAGGGATTCCGGGGAGCTGTTTTTT; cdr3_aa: CASSLLGRRDSGELFF
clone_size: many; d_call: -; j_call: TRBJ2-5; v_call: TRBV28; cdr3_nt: TGTGCCAGCAGATCTACGGGGACCCCAGGTTTGGAGTGGACCCAGTACTTC; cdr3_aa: CASRSTGTPGLEWTQYF
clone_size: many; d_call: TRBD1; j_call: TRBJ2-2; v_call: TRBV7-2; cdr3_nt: TGTGCCAGCAGCTCCCAGCGGACAGGGGGTTGGACCGGGGAGCTGTTTTTT; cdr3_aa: CASSSQRTGGWTGELFF
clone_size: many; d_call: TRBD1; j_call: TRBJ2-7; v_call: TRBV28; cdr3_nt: TGTGCCAGCAGCGGACAGGTTTACGAGCAGTACTTC; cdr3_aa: CASSGQVYEQYF
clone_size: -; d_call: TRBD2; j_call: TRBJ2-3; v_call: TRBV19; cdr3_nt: TGTGCCAGTACCTTGGGACTAGCGGGCACAGATACGCAGTATTTT; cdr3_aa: CASTLGLAGTDTQYF
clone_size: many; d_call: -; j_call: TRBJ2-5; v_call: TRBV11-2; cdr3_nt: TGTGCCAGCAGCCAAGAGGGGGGATCCCAAGAGACCCAGTACTTC; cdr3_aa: CASSQEGGSQETQYF
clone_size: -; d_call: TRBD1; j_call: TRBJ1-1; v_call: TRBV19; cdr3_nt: TGTGCCAGTAGCCGGAGGACAGGGAGCACTGAAGCTTTCTTT; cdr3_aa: CASSRRTGSTEAFF
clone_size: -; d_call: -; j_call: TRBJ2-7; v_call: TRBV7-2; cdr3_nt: TGTGCCAGCAGCCCAGGGGGCGGGAGGAACCTCCGCGAGCAGTACTTC; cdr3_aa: CASSPGGGRNLREQYF
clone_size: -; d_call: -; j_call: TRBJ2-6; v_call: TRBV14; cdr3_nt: TGTGCCAGCAGCCAAGACGAAAGTGGGGCCAACGTCCTGACTTTC; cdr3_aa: CASSQDESGANVLTF
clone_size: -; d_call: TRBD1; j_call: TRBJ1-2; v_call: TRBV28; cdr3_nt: TGTGCCAGCAGACCGACAGGGACGGGGGATGGCTACACCTTC; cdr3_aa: CASRPTGTGDGYTF
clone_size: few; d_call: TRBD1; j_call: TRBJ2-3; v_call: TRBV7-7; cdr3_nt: TGTGCTAGCAGCCCCAGGGGGAAGGGGACAGATACGCAGTATTTT; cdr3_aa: CASSPRGKGTDTQYF
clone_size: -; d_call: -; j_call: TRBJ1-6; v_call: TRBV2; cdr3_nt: TGTGCCAGCACCCAAACGAGGACAGAGAATTCACCCCTCCACTTT; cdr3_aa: CASTQTRTENSPLHF
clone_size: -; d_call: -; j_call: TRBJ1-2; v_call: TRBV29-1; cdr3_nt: TGCAGCGTCCACACCGAGGGGTATGGCTACACCTTC; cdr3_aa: CSVHTEGYGYTF
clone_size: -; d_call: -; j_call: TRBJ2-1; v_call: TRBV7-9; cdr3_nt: TGTGCCAGCAGCTCCCCGCCCCCTACGTATGAGCAGTTCTTC; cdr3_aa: CASSSPPPTYEQFF
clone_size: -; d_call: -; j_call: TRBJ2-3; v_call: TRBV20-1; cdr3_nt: TGCAGTGCCCGGCTAGCGCCCGAGGGCACAGATACGCAGTATTTT; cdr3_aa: CSARLAPEGTDTQYF
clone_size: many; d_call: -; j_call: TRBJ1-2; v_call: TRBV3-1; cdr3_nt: TGTGCCAGCAGCCGCCAGGGCGGAGGCTACACCTTC; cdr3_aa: CASSRQGGGYTF
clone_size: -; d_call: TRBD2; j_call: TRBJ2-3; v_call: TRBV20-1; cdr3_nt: TGCAGTGCTAGACTAGCGGGTGCCATAGATACGCAGTATTTT; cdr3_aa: CSARLAGAIDTQYF
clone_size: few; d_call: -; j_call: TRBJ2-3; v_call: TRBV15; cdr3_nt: TGTGCCACCAGCAGAGATGCGGGGGCATATACGCAGTATTTT; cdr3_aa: CATSRDAGAYTQYF
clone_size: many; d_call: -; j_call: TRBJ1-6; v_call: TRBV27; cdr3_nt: TGTGCCAGCAGTCCGCTCCCACCCGCACCCCTCCACTTT; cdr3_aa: CASSPLPPAPLHF
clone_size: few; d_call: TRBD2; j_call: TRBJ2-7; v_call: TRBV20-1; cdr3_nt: TGCAGTGCTCACCGGGACGGGAGGATCGAGCAGTACTTC; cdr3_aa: CSAHRDGRIEQYF
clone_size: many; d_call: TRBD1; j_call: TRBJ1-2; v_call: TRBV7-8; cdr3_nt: TGTGCCAGCAGCTTAGTCGGGACAGTCTATGGCTACACCTTC; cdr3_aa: CASSLVGTVYGYTF
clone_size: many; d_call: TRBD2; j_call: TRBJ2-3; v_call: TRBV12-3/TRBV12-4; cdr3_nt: TGTGCCAGCAGGACTAGCGGGAGTTCGGATACGCAGTATTTT; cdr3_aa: CASRTSGSSDTQYF
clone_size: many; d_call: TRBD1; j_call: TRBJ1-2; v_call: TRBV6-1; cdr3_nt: TGTGCCAGCAGAAACACCGGGACAGGAGATGAGATTCCTAACTATGGCTACACCTTC; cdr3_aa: CASRNTGTGDEIPNYGYTF
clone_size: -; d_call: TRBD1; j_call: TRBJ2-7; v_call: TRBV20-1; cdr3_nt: TGCAGTGCTCAACAGGGGGCTTCCTACGAGCAGTACTTC; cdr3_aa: CSAQQGASYEQYF
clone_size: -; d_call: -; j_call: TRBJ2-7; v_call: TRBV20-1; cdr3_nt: TGCAGTACTAGTCCCTTAAGGACAGCCTCCTACGAGCAGTACTTC; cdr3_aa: CSTSPLRTASYEQYF
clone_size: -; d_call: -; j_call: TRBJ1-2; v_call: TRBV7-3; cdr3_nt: TGTGCCAGCAGCTTAAACGGCAAGCCAACTAACTATGGCTACACCTTC; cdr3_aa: CASSLNGKPTNYGYTF
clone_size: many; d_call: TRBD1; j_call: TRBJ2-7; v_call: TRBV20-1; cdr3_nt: TGCAGTGCCGTCACGGGACAGGGGACCTACGAGCAGTACTTC; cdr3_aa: CSAVTGQGTYEQYF
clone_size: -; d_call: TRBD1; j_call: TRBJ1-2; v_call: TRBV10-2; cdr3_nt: TGCGCCAGCGAAGGGACAGACTATGGCTACACCTTC; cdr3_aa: CASEGTDYGYTF
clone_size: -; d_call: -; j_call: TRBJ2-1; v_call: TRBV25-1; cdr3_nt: TGTGCCAGCAGTGACCCCGGCAGCCATCCCTACAATGAGCAGTTCTTC; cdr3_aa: CASSDPGSHPYNEQFF
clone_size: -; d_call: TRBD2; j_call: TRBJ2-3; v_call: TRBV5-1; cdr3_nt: TGCGCCAGCAGCTTGGCTAGCGGGAGGAAGCCCGGCACAGATACGCAGTATTTT; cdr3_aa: CASSLASGRKPGTDTQYF
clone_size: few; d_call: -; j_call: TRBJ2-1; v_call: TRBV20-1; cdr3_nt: TGCAGTGCTAGTCTGGGAGGCAATGAGCAGTTCTTC; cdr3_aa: CSASLGGNEQFF
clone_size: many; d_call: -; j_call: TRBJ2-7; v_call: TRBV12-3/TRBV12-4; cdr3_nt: TGTGCCAGCAGCCGAAGCGGGACACAATCCGAGCAGTACTTC; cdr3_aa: CASSRSGTQSEQYF
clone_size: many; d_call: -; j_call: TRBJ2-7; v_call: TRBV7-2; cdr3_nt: TGTGCCAGCAGTCCAAGGGTAGCCTACGAGCAGTACTTC; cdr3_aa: CASSPRVAYEQYF
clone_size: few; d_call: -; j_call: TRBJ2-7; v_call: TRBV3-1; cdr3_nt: TGTGCCAGCAGCCAAATAGGGGAAGCCTACGAGCAGTACTTC; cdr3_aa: CASSQIGEAYEQYF
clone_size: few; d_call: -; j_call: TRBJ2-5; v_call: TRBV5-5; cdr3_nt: TGTGCCAGCAGCTTGCCGACGGGCCAAGAGACCCAGTACTTC; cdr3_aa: CASSLPTGQETQYF
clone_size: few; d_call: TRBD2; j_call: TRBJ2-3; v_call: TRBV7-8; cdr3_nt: TGTGCCAGCAGCTTCCCACTAGCGGGTCCAGGGACAGATACGCAGTATTTT; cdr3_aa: CASSFPLAGPGTDTQYF
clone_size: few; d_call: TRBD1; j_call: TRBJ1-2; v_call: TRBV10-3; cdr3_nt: TGTGCCATCAGTGATCAGGGGGGAGCAGGCGATGGCTACACCTTC; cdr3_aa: CAISDQGGAGDGYTF
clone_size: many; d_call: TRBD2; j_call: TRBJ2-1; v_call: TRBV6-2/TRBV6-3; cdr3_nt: TGTGCCAGCAGTTTCCTAACTAGCGGGAGGGACAATGAGCAGTTCTTC; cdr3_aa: CASSFLTSGRDNEQFF
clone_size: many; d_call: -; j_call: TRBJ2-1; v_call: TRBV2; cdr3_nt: TGTGCCAGCACGCCTAGCGTGGTGCAGGGTGGGCAGTTCTTC; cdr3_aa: CASTPSVVQGGQFF
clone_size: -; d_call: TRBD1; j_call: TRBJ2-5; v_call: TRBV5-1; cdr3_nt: TGCGCCAGCACCTCGACAGGGGGCGGCCAAGAGACCCAGTACTTC; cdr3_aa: CASTSTGGGQETQYF
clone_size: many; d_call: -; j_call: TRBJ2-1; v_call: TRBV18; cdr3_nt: TGTGCCAGCTCACCAAATGCAGACCCGTCCAATGAGCAGTTCTTC; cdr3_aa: CASSPNADPSNEQFF
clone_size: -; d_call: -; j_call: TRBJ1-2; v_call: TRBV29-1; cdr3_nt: TGCAGCGCGAGTACCGGGCCCGGGTTTATGGAAGGCTACACCTTC; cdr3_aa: CSASTGPGFMEGYTF
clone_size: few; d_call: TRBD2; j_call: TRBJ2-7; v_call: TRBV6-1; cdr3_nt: TGTGCCAGCAGACACCCCGAGCGGGAGACATCCTACGAGCAGTACTTC; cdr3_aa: CASRHPERETSYEQYF
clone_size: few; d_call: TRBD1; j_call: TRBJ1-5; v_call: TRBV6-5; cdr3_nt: TGTGCCAGCAGTTACTCTTCCCCCGGGACAGGGTCTGGCCAGCCCCAGCATTTT; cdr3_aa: CASSYSSPGTGSGQPQHF
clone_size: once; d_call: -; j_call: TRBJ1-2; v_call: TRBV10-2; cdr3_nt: TGCGCCAGCAGTGAACACTTGGTTCCCTCTGGCGGCTACACCTTC; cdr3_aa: CASSEHLVPSGGYTF
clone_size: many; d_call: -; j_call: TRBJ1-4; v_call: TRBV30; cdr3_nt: TGTGCCTGGACCCGTGGCCAAAAACTGTTTTTT; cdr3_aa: CAWTRGQKLFF
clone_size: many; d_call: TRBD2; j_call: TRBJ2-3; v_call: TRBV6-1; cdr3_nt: TGTGCCAGCACCAACCGGGGGGGGCTTAGCACAGATACGCAGTATTTT; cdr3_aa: CASTNRGGLSTDTQYF